The source of this T cell receptor beta chain is a study of Tregs in tolerant kidney transplant recipients (dated by TCRdb to the late 2010s). With respect to the entire study: The transplants used related donors with nonmyeloablative bone marrow transplantation, and mixed chimerism in the human trials was transient. TCRbeta sequencing was used in the study to identify donor-specific regulatory T cells before combined kidney and bone marrow transplantation, and the identified cells were then tracked after transplant.

About this clone itself: Its cognate antigen has yet to be identified. No base qualities exist here, and no much larger clone lies one base off it.

The time point label here, explained by the study, means: blood sample drawn before combined kidney and bone marrow transplant. Unstimulated Tregs (CD4+CD25+CD127-), CD4+ non-Tregs (CD4+CD25-), CD4 and CD8 cells were FACS-sorted from thawed PBMCs. Prior to Treg sorting, thawed PBMCs were rested overnight at 37 degrees C with roughly 200 IU/ml IL-2. Patients were a few combined kidney and bone marrow transplant recipients from the ITN036ST trial, and only these trial subjects had samples available. Healthy control blood was processed by Ficoll density gradient to PBMCs and cryopreserved; patient PBMCs were collected before and after transplant. Genomic DNA was extracted from sorted cells with the QIAGEN DNeasy Blood and Tissue Kit for TCRbeta CDR3 sequencing. High-throughput TCRbeta CDR3 sequencing, including PCR amplification with bias correction and internal controls, was performed commercially through immunoSEQ. On the authors' methods: Unique productive TCRbeta sequences were defined by CDR3 nucleotide sequence where primers matched, otherwise by CDR3 amino acid sequence with Vbeta and Jbeta genes. As a correction for sorting error, sequences shared between sorted populations at a frequency ratio of 2:1 or less were discarded, and the remaining shared sequences were assigned to the higher population. Donor-reactive sequences were defined as at least 5-fold expanded in CFSE-low cells versus unstimulated cells, with frequency of at least 0.01% in CFSE-low cells. Jensen-Shannon divergence calculated on the top 100 TCRbeta sequences ranked by frequency was used to measure repertoire divergence. For samples with multiple sequencing runs, sorting error was corrected in each run separately before the runs were combined. TCRdb holds this immuneACCESS table with in-frame rearrangements only. Some clones are missing; in checked studies, unresolved V genes explain under half, and the rest has no known cause. V and J calls plus clone size are reproduced from that table; the DNA served to infer D and trimming. Present in this sample are 75,000 to 80,000 clones, roughly 90% of which were seen just once. The ten largest clones represent 0.34% of the sample.

The investigation overall reported the following: For some patients the PCR primers changed over time, which made it impossible to compare the samples from those patients at the nucleotide level. Expanding Tregs with activated donor B cells appeared to identify the most biologically relevant and donor-specific TCRbeta repertoire. The study was constrained by small patient numbers, and validation of the findings is required in larger populations and under other immunosuppression protocols. In tolerant patients, the expansion of donor-specific Tregs was greater than global Treg expansion, suggesting that the expansion was antigen-driven rather than nonspecific. Although technical replication error seemed to be minimal, the question of biological reproducibility was not addressed directly.

The sequence derives from a human donor who received a combined kidney and bone marrow transplant. This specimen was Tregs from blood, taken before the transplant.

The nucleotide sequence reads TGTGCCAGCAGGAGGGGACTAGCATTCAATGAGCAGTTCTTC. Its product reads: CASRRGLAFNEQFF. The chain was built from TRBV6-5 and TRBJ2-1, and 9 bases in between align with TRBD2. V is pruned by 6 bases and J by 6 bases, leaving 6 bases of the junction without a gene match. There are 14 amino acids in the CDR3, from cysteine to phenylalanine inclusive. Only CDR3 DNA remains: 42 bases, in frame from the first base. CDR1 and CDR2 are drawn from the germline V gene: MNHEY, SVGAGI.